The clone carrying this TCR beta chain was observed a few times. Its antigen is still unknown. 13 Jbeta primers and 60 Vbeta primers were used for the PCR. Repertoires were generated with immunoSEQ multiplex PCR, while TCRdb's copy carries only in-frame clones and drops some. The sample lists 100,000 or so clones, 84% occurring once. This entry comes from a study of cytomegalovirus exposure and HLA in healthy donors. Points from the study as a whole: Investigators reported approximately 170 TCR beta chains as tied to cytomegalovirus.

The sequence was collected from a woman aged 18-35 years in good health and CMV-seronegative. Sequenced input: PBMCs.

This CDR3 is CASSQGLVNYGYTF. CDR3 nucleotide sequence: TGTGCCAGCAGCCAGGGGTTGGTAAACTATGGCTACACCTTC. The chain links TRBV6-6 to TRBJ1-2; a weak D match, TRBD1 (6 bases). CDR1 is MNHNY and CDR2 is SVGAGI in the germline V gene (reference sequence). This CDR3 contains 14 residues. V lost 6 bases and J lost 2, with 13 bases in between.